Following are 23 T cell receptor beta chains from one sample sequenced in a study of spatial heterogeneity in lung cancer. These receptors have no known antigen. Study-wide results and caveats: Counts of expanded intratumoral alpha and beta TCRs tracked tumor mutation counts.

TCRdb analysed the 5' RACE reads with MiXCR anew, one entry per CDR3 protein. Of about 4,500 distinct CDR3 sequences in the sample, approximately 7% were seen once. Sample time point: sample taken at primary tumor resection. The sequenced sample was lung tumor tissue, obtained at surgery. These receptors originate from a male donor with early-stage non-small cell lung cancer.

This clonotype is labeled as medium-sized. The V gene is TRBV6-5, the J gene TRBJ2-2, with a tentative D call TRBD2 (6 bases). Trimming stripped 0 bases from V and 7 bases from J, with 15 bases between. Germline V gives CDR1 MNHEY, CDR2 SVGAGI. The CDR3 totals 16 residues. This CDR3 is CASSYSGGGGLGELFF. CDR3 nucleotides: TGTGCCAGCAGTTACTCTGGGGGAGGAGGCCTCGGGGAGCTGTTTTTT.

By frequency in the sample, this clonotype is medium-sized. Here the CDR3 DNA reads TGTGCCAGCACCGAGCCCTTGGTCTGGATAGCTTTCTTT. Translated, it gives CASTEPLVWIAFF. The rearrangement joins TRBV6-2 or TRBV6-3 to TRBJ1-1; D unclear. V was cut by 7 bases and J by 10 bases, with 19 bases left in between. Per germline, CDR1 MNHEY and CDR2 SVGEGT. The CDR3 has 13 amino acids.

The chain joins TRBV12-3 or TRBV12-4 to TRBJ1-6; 9 nucleotides align to TRBD1. The CDR3 covers 15 residues. V shed 0 bases, J shed 7 bases, and the junction held 1 base outside the gene matches. The CDR3 sequence: CASSLATGGNSPLHF. For the CDR3, the DNA is TGTGCCAGCAGTTTAGCGACAGGGGGGAATTCACCCCTCCACTTT.

This clonotype has at least ten counts. This chain connects TRBV12-3 or TRBV12-4 to TRBJ2-1, with 8 bases lining up with TRBD2. With V trimmed by 7 bases and J by 6 bases, 5 bases remained unmatched. This CDR3 has 13 residues. Written as DNA, the CDR3 is TGTGCCAGCAACCGGGGGGGGCTCAATGAGCAGTTCTTC. It codes for CASNRGGLNEQFF.

In its sample, this clonotype ranks as medium-sized. This chain connects TRBV28 to TRBJ2-5; either TRBD1 or TRBD2 may supply D (5 bases each). Germline CDR1 MDHEN, CDR2 SYDVKM. The CDR3 length is 15 residues. V dropped 5 bases and J dropped 2 bases, with 15 bases sitting between them. In nucleotides, the CDR3 is TGTGCCAGCAGTCCGGGGCTCGGGGCACAAGAGACCCAGTACTTC. This gives the protein CASSPGLGAQETQYF.

The gene calls are TRBV18 and TRBJ2-7; TRBD1 agrees at 10 bases. The CDR3 is made up of 15 amino acids. From germline, CDR1 is KGHSH and CDR2 LQKENI. V was clipped by 8 bases and J by 2 bases; unmatched bases: 9. In DNA, the CDR3 is TGTGCCAGCCAGGCGGGACAGGGGACTGCCTACGAGCAGTACTTC. Protein: CASQAGQGTAYEQYF.

There are many counts of this clonotype. The V gene is TRBV10-3, the J gene TRBJ2-5, with 15 positions matching TRBD2. Germline V lookup: CDR1 ENHRY, CDR2 SYGVKD. The junction had 6 bases not matched to a gene; V was cut back by 0 bases and J by 7 bases. The CDR3 extends over 17 amino acids. CDR3 residues: CAISESRTSGRARTQYF. The CDR3 nucleotides are TGTGCCATCAGTGAGTCCCGGACTAGCGGGAGGGCGCGGACCCAGTACTTC.

This clonotype was seen ten or more times. This rearrangement joins TRBV20-1 to TRBJ2-2; TRBD2 matches at 10 bases. CDR3 length equals 14 residues. Germline V gene sequence: CDR1 DFQATT, CDR2 SNEGSKA (reference sequence). The V and J ends lost 4 bases and 4 bases, in that order; junction bases with no gene match: 3. The CDR3 sequence is CSATVAGGTGELFF. The CDR3, as DNA: TGCAGTGCTACCGTAGCGGGAGGCACCGGGGAGCTGTTTTTT.

In its sample, this clonotype is large (0.1 to 1%). The chain carries TRBV27 and TRBJ1-2; no firm D call. The CDR3 runs to 13 residues. Trimming removed 2 bases at V and 4 bases at J, with 8 bases between. CDR1 and CDR2 (germline): MNHEY, SMNVEV (reference sequence). In DNA form, the CDR3 reads TGTGCCAGCAGTTTACTGGACGGCTATGGCTACACCTTC. Its protein product is CASSLLDGYGYTF.

This clonotype was detected many times. The V call is TRBV7-6, the J call TRBJ2-3, with D perhaps being TRBD1 or TRBD2 (5 bases each). This CDR3 has 15 residues. Germline values: CDR1 SGHVS, CDR2 FNYEAQ. V shed 0 bases and J shed 2 bases, with 9 bases lying between them. The CDR3 nucleotides read TGTGCCAGCAGCTTAGCCACGGGGCACACAGATACGCAGTATTTT. Translated: CASSLATGHTDTQYF.

The chain combines TRBV7-7 with TRBJ2-1; TRBD2 aligns across 11 bases. Germline V gives CDR1 SSHAT, CDR2 FNYEAQ (reference sequence). The CDR3 loop spans 15 amino acids. V was pared by 5 bases and J by 6 bases, with 6 bases of the junction left unmatched. In DNA, the CDR3 is TGTGCCAGCAGCACCGGCCTAGCGGGGGGCAATGAGCAGTTCTTC. Translated, it gives CASSTGLAGGNEQFF.

In its sample, this clonotype was seen many times. The V call is TRBV5-6, the J call TRBJ1-3; 7 bases are a match to TRBD1. Germline V gives CDR1 SGHDT, CDR2 YYEEEE. The CDR3 covers 15 residues. V lost 3 bases to trimming and J lost 0 bases; unmatched junction nucleotides: 3. The CDR3 DNA reads as TGTGCCAGCAGCTCAGACAGGGCCTCTGGAAACACCATATATTTT. This gives the protein CASSSDRASGNTIYF. Based on the CDR3 plus reference TRBV5-6 and TRBJ1-3, the full variable domain is DAGVTQSPTHLIKTRGQQVTLRCSPKSGHDTVSWYQQALGQGPQFIFQYYEEEERQRGNFPDRFSGHQFPNYSSELNVNALLLGDSALYLCASSSDRASGNTIYFGEGSWLTVV.

This chain connects TRBV20-1 to TRBJ1-1, with D possibly being TRBD1 (5 bases). Germline V gives CDR1 DFQATT, CDR2 SNEGSKA (reference sequence). The CDR3 has 13 residues. The V and J ends lost 1 base and 4 bases respectively, with 10 bases between them. The CDR3 loop is CSARGRGGTEAFF. CDR3 in DNA: TGCAGTGCTAGAGGGCGGGGGGGCACTGAAGCTTTCTTT.

This clonotype is medium-sized in the sample. This rearrangement joins TRBV28 to TRBJ1-3, with no clear D. CDR1 is MDHEN, CDR2 SYDVKM, per germline. Trimming left V 2 bases short and J 0 bases short, with 11 bases between. CDR3 length: 16 amino acids. The CDR3 DNA reads as TGTGCCAGCAGTTTAAATTCAGCGAACTCTGGAAACACCATATATTTT. This gives the protein CASSLNSANSGNTIYF.

Concerning this clonotype itself: No DNA is shown, since the ends of the CDR3 on it are uncertain; the CDR3 is the one TCRdb lists. The J gene is TRBJ1-5, the V gene TRBV29-1. Termini included, the CDR3 measures 12 amino acids. Germline CDR1 reads SQVTM; CDR2 reads ANQGSEA. CDR3 region: CSVAFGNQPRHF.

In this sample, this clonotype is medium-sized. The CDR3 loop is CASKLGEGHNQPQHF. In DNA form, the CDR3 reads TGTGCCAGCAAACTGGGGGAAGGGCACAATCAGCCCCAGCATTTT. The chain carries TRBV2 and TRBJ1-5; D is possibly TRBD1 (5 bases). Germline V gives CDR1 SNHLY, CDR2 FYNNEI. This CDR3 has 15 amino acids. The V gene lost 7 bases and the J gene lost 3 bases, with 16 bases spanning the gap.

In this sample, this clonotype turned up many times. This rearrangement joins TRBV7-2 to TRBJ1-1; D is ambiguous. The germline V and J ends were trimmed by 5 bases and 8 bases, with 9 bases remaining between them. Germline V lookup: CDR1 SGHTA, CDR2 FQGNSA. The length of the CDR3 is 11 residues. The CDR3 here is CASSPQSEAFF. The CDR3 nucleotides read TGTGCCAGCAGCCCGCAGTCGGAAGCTTTCTTT.

This clonotype was seen more than once but under ten times. J is TRBJ1-2 and V is TRBV30; D remains ambiguous. CDR1 is GTSNPN, CDR2 SVGIG, per germline (reference sequence). V gave up 4 bases and J gave up 3 bases, with 15 bases separating them. The CDR3 spans 14 residues. The DNA of the CDR3 is TGTGCCTGGATCCCGGGCCTCGGAGACTATGGCTACACCTTC. Its protein is CAWIPGLGDYGYTF.

This clonotype ranks as medium-sized (0.01 to 0.1%). The rearrangement links TRBV7-9 to TRBJ2-1; 7 bases are shared with TRBD1. CDR3 length equals 16 residues. The ends lost 5 bases at V and 5 bases at J; junction bases unmatched: 12. Germline V lookup: CDR1 SEHNR, CDR2 FQNEAQ (reference sequence). For the CDR3, the DNA is TGTGCCAGCAGCCCCGACAGGGCAGGCAGGGACAATGAGCAGTTCTTC. Translating it yields CASSPDRAGRDNEQFF.

This clonotype qualifies as medium-sized. This chain links TRBV7-7 with TRBJ2-2; 8 nucleotides line up with TRBD1. This CDR3 has 15 residues. CDR1 and CDR2 (germline): SSHAT, FNYEAQ (reference sequence). V lost 5 bases and J lost 5; bases outside the gene matches: 7. The CDR3 DNA follows: TGTGCCAGCAGCCTGGGGACAGGCCTGACCGGGGAGCTGTTTTTT. This gives the protein CASSLGTGLTGELFF.

This clonotype was picked up many times. The rearrangement uses TRBV6-5 and TRBJ1-2; maybe TRBD1 (5 bases). Between the trimmed V and J ends, which lost 2 bases and 8 bases, there was a span of 15 bases. The CDR3 totals 14 residues. Germline CDR1 reads MNHEY; CDR2 reads SVGAGI. The CDR3 coding sequence is TGTGCCAGCAGTTACCAGGGAGGGAAAGGGGGCTACACCTTC. It translates to CASSYQGGKGGYTF.

This clonotype is categorized as medium-sized. The junction does not match germline at one end; this may be a read error. The CDR3 is CASSLVRQGRKF. CDR3 in DNA: TGTGCCAGCAGCTTAGTTCGCCAAGGACGGAAATTC. The V and J genes are TRBV7-2 and TRBJ2-1; D is unclear. In germline, CDR1 is SGHTA, CDR2 FQGNSA. This CDR3 is 12 amino acids long.

This clonotype has a handful of counts. This sequence joins TRBV20-1 and TRBJ2-1; the D is unclear. The CDR3 extends over 15 amino acids. From germline, CDR1 is DFQATT and CDR2 SNEGSKA (reference sequence). V dropped 6 bases and J dropped 5 bases, with 20 bases sitting between them. The CDR3 DNA is TGCAGTGCCCCCGGACGGATATCCTGGGACAATGAGCAGTTCTTC. Protein: CSAPGRISWDNEQFF.